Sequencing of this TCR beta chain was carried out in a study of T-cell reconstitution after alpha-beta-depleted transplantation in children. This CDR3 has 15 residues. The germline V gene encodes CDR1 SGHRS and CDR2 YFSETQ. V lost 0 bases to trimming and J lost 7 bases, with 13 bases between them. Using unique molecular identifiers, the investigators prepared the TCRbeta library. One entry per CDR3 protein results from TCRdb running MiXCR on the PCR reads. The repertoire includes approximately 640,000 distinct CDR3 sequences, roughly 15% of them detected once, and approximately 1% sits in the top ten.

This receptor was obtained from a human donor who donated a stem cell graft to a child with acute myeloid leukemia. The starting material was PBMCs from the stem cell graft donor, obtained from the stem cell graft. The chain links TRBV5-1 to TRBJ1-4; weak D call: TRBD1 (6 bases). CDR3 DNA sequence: TGCGCCAGCAGCTTGGCCGGGACACAAAGTGAAAAACTGTTTTTT. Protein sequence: CASSLAGTQSEKLFF.